The 4 T cell receptor beta chains presented below share a single source sample, sequenced in a study of regulatory T cells in long-lasting Graves disease. This sample's time point: newly diagnosed GD, antithyroid drugs for less than 3 months. After RNA was extracted from PBMCs, the TCR library was made from it. Combining iRepertoire HTBI primers with Arm-PCR of CDR3 regions, the authors built TCR beta libraries. TCRdb called the multiplex PCR reads again in MiXCR, with one record for every CDR3 protein. The top ten hold roughly 35% of the sample, which has about 310,000 distinct CDR3 sequences, roughly 18% seen once. Sequencing used peripheral blood mononuclear cells (PBMCs), obtained at new diagnosis, from a patient treated with antithyroid drugs. All receptors come from a female donor with Graves disease.

Many counts were recorded for this clonotype. The chain joins TRBV19 to TRBJ2-7, with no clear D. Per germline, CDR1 LNHDA and CDR2 SQIVND (reference sequence). Trimming stripped 0 bases from V and 4 bases from J, with 7 bases between. The CDR3 extends over 13 amino acids. CDR3 sequence reads: CASSIDLEYEQYF. The CDR3 DNA is TGTGCCAGTAGTATAGATCTGGAATACGAGCAGTACTTC.

The V and J genes are TRBV11-2 and TRBJ1-5; D unclear. V was clipped by 1 base and J by 7 bases, with 8 bases between them. Germline V CDR1 and CDR2: SGHAT, FQNNGV. The CDR3 consists of 13 residues. CDR3 DNA: TGTGCCAGCAGCTTAGTGCCGGACCAGCCCCAGCATTTT. Its translation is CASSLVPDQPQHF. The whole variable domain, filled in from reference TRBV11-2 and TRBJ1-5, reads EAGVAQSPRYKIIEKRQSVAFWCNPISGHATLYWYQQILGQGPKLLIQFQNNGVVDDSQLPKDRFSAERLKGVDSTLKIQPAKLEDSAVYLCASSLVPDQPQHFGDGTRLSIL.

J is TRBJ1-6 and V is TRBV7-8, with 7 positions matching TRBD1. Trimming cost V 5 bases and J 5 bases; bases outside gene matches: 6. CDR1 is SGHVS, CDR2 FQNEAQ, per germline. The CDR3 consists of 15 residues. CDR3 bases: TGTGCCAGCAGCGTTCTGACAGGGCATAATTCACCCCTCCACTTT. Encoded protein: CASSVLTGHNSPLHF.

This clonotype showed up many times. The chain links TRBV7-2 to TRBJ2-5; perhaps TRBD2 as D (6 bases). The germline V gene has CDR1 SGHTA and CDR2 FQGNSA. The CDR3 is 18 residues long. Trimming took off 5 bases at V and 1 base at J, with 23 bases between the two ends. In DNA, the CDR3 is TGTGCCAGCAGCACCCGCGGGGTCTTGGGACTGGGCCAAGAGACCCAGTACTTC. It codes for CASSTRGVLGLGQETQYF.